The 18 T cell receptor beta chains in this list originate from one sample, sequenced in a study of CD8 T cells in ankylosing spondylitis. TCRdb re-analysed the 5' RACE reads in MiXCR, keeping a single row per CDR3 protein. In the table there are hundreds of thousands of distinct CDR3 sequences, roughly 8.6% of which are singletons. The specimen was blood, either unsorted or a sorted T cell fraction (not recorded which). These receptors were taken from a male donor with ankylosing spondylitis or in good health (not recorded which).

Ten or more counts support this clonotype. The chain is built from TRBV6-2 or TRBV6-3 and TRBJ2-7; 8 bases line up with TRBD1. With 5 bases clipped from V and 6 bases from J, the junction kept 3 bases outside the gene matches. Germline V lookup: CDR1 MNHEY, CDR2 SVGEGT. This CDR3 is 12 amino acids long. CDR3 sequence reads: CASSGQGGEQYF. CDR3 bases: TGTGCCAGCAGTGGACAGGGTGGCGAGCAGTACTTC.

The rearrangement links TRBV7-9 to TRBJ2-7; TRBD1 agrees at 8 bases. The length of the CDR3 is 16 residues. The V and J ends lost 3 bases and 1 base, in that order; junction bases with no gene match: 8. The germline V gene encodes CDR1 SEHNR and CDR2 FQNEAQ (reference sequence). The CDR3: CASSFEDRAPSYEQYF. CDR3 coding DNA: TGTGCCAGCAGCTTCGAGGACAGGGCCCCATCCTACGAGCAGTACTTC.

This clonotype was counted ten times or more. The V and J genes are TRBV6-5 and TRBJ2-7; 13 bases line up with TRBD2. After removal of 4 bases from V and 4 bases from J, the junction contained 4 bases not matched to a gene. Germline V gene data show CDR1 as MNHEY and CDR2 as SVGAGI. This CDR3 has 15 amino acids. CDR3 in amino acids: CASSLLAGGAYEQYF. CDR3 bases: TGTGCCAGCAGTTTACTAGCGGGAGGGGCGTACGAGCAGTACTTC.

This clonotype appeared a few times. This chain connects TRBV20-1 to TRBJ2-7; D is perhaps TRBD2 (7 bases). V was trimmed by 0 bases and J by 3 bases, leaving 9 bases between them. The CDR3 covers 13 residues. Germline values: CDR1 DFQATT, CDR2 SNEGSKA (reference sequence). CDR3 coding DNA: TGCAGTGCTAGAGAGGGAGGGGGCTACGAGCAGTACTTC. Its translation is CSAREGGGYEQYF.

Ten or more counts support this clonotype. The chain combines TRBV18 with TRBJ1-3; D is unresolved. There are 14 residues in the CDR3. V lost 3 bases to trimming and J lost 0 bases, with 6 bases between them. Germline V CDR1 and CDR2: KGHSH, LQKENI. As DNA, the CDR3 is TGTGCCAGCTCACCGGGAGACTCTGGAAACACCATATATTTT. Protein sequence: CASSPGDSGNTIYF.

This clonotype appeared once. This rearrangement joins TRBV3-1 to TRBJ2-2; possible D gene TRBD2, 6 bases. This CDR3 has 17 residues. The V gene lost 6 bases and the J gene lost 4 bases, with 21 bases spanning the gap. Germline CDR1 reads LGHDT; CDR2 reads YNNKEL (reference sequence). CDR3 sequence: CASRDGTPGRLTGELFF. The CDR3 DNA sequence: TGTGCCAGCAGGGACGGGACTCCCGGTAGGCTCACCGGGGAGCTGTTTTTT.

This clonotype was counted many times. This chain connects TRBV2 to TRBJ2-7; D unclear. The germline V gene encodes CDR1 SNHLY and CDR2 FYNNEI. The CDR3 is 14 residues long. V dropped 1 base and J dropped 3 bases, with 10 bases sitting between them. The CDR3 sequence: CASSEDWNGYEQYF. CDR3 nucleotides: TGTGCCAGCAGTGAAGATTGGAACGGCTACGAGCAGTACTTC.

This clonotype was counted many times. This chain connects TRBV5-6 to TRBJ2-7, with a tentative D call TRBD1 (6 bases). V was pared by 6 bases and J by 6 bases, with 13 bases between. Germline CDR1 is SGHDT and CDR2 is YYEEEE. This CDR3 contains 12 residues. CDR3 residues: CASTSGGGEQYF. In nucleotides, the CDR3 is TGTGCCAGCACCTCTGGGGGCGGCGAGCAGTACTTC.

This clonotype was seen repeatedly, ten times or more. The rearrangement joins TRBV4-3 to TRBJ1-1; D unclear. Germline V gives CDR1 LGHNA, CDR2 YSLEER. V lost 4 bases, J lost 1 base, and 19 bases lay in between. The CDR3 is made up of 17 amino acids. DNA for the CDR3: TGCGCCAGCAGCCTTTCCAGAGGGATAGGGCCGAACACTGAAGCTTTCTTT. Its translation: CASSLSRGIGPNTEAFF.

This clonotype was detected a few times. The V call is TRBV20-1, the J call TRBJ2-5, with a weak D call TRBD1 (6 bases). Germline CDR1 and CDR2: DFQATT and SNEGSKA (reference sequence). There are 12 residues in the CDR3. The V gene lost 5 bases and the J gene lost 1 base, with 8 bases spanning the gap. The CDR3 coding sequence is TGCAGTGCTTTGGACAGCCAAGAGACCCAGTACTTC. It is translated as CSALDSQETQYF.

This clonotype was seen more than once but under ten times. V is TRBV7-9 and J is TRBJ2-3, with a tentative D call TRBD2 (5 bases). Trimming took off 6 bases at V and 1 base at J, with 14 bases between the two ends. CDR3 length: 15 residues. Germline-derived CDR1 and CDR2 are SEHNR and FQNEAQ (reference sequence). The CDR3 bases are TGTGCCAGCAGTCTAGGACTGTTGGGCACAGATACGCAGTATTTT. Translated: CASSLGLLGTDTQYF.

There are many counts of this clonotype. The rearrangement uses TRBV20-1 and TRBJ1-5, with D perhaps matching TRBD1 (6 bases). The germline CDR1 and CDR2 sequences are DFQATT and SNEGSKA (reference sequence). Trimming shortened V by 6 bases and J by 0 bases, and 15 bases separated the two germline ends. The CDR3 is made up of 15 amino acids. The CDR3 bases are TGCAGTGCCCGGGACAAAACCAATAGCAATCAGCCCCAGCATTTT. Translated, it gives CSARDKTNSNQPQHF.

This clonotype was picked up many times. CDR3 nucleotides: TGTGCCAGCGGGGTCGGGTACAATGAGCAGTTCTTC. Its protein product is CASGVGYNEQFF. The rearrangement uses TRBV6-6 and TRBJ2-1; D uncertain. Trimming took off 8 bases at V and 4 bases at J, with 9 bases between the two ends. The CDR3 spans 12 residues. Per germline, CDR1 MNHNY and CDR2 SVGAGI (reference sequence).

A few counts support this clonotype. The genes are TRBV5-1 and TRBJ1-4, with D possibly matching TRBD1 (5 bases). Trimming shortened V by 0 bases and J by 7 bases, and 13 bases separated the two germline ends. Germline loops: CDR1 SGHRS, CDR2 YFSETQ. This CDR3 spans 15 amino acids. This chain's CDR3 is CASSLAPAGGEKLFF. Written as DNA, the CDR3 is TGCGCCAGCAGCTTGGCCCCGGCGGGGGGTGAAAAACTGTTTTTT.

There are many counts of this clonotype. The J gene is TRBJ2-1, the V gene TRBV2; D is unclear. Germline V gene lookup returns CDR1 SNHLY and CDR2 FYNNEI. The CDR3 covers 10 residues. V dropped 3 bases and J dropped 9 bases, with 3 bases sitting between them. The CDR3 loop reads CASSDVEQFF. DNA of the CDR3: TGTGCCAGCAGTGATGTTGAGCAGTTCTTC.

This clonotype showed up just a few times. The genes are TRBV7-8 and TRBJ2-2, with 8 positions matching TRBD2. The CDR3 runs to 18 residues. Germline trimming cut 1 base from V and 7 bases from J; bases unmatched to any gene: 14. The germline V gene has CDR1 SGHVS and CDR2 FQNEAQ. The CDR3 DNA reads as TGTGCCAGCAGCTTAGTCCCTTCGCCGGGAGGGCCGGGCGGGGAGCTGTTTTTT. It codes for CASSLVPSPGGPGGELFF.

This clonotype occurred many times. This chain links TRBV7-6 with TRBJ2-2, with D maybe TRBD2 (5 bases). The V end was cut by 1 base, the J end by 4 bases, with 13 bases between. The CDR3 runs 16 residues. The V gene's germline CDR1 is SGHVS and CDR2 FNYEAQ. The CDR3 DNA follows: TGTGCCAGCAGCTTAGAATCGGCGGGCCTCACCGGGGAGCTGTTTTTT. It is translated as CASSLESAGLTGELFF. Complete variable domain (other parts from reference TRBV7-6 and TRBJ2-2): GAGVSQSPRYKVTKRGQDVALRCDPISGHVSLYWYRQALGQGPEFLTYFNYEAQQDKSGLPNDRFSAERPEGSISTLTIQRTEQRDSAMYRCASSLESAGLTGELFFGEGSRLTVL.

The chain uses TRBV2 and TRBJ2-5; the match to TRBD2 covers 13 bases. Germline V lookup: CDR1 SNHLY, CDR2 FYNNEI. V gave up 4 bases and J gave up 7 bases; unmatched junction bases: 15. This CDR3 has 18 amino acids. The CDR3 region has the DNA TGTGCCAGCAGTGCAAACGCGCCGACTAGCGGGGGGAGTGGGACCCAGTACTTC. It codes for CASSANAPTSGGSGTQYF. Together with reference TRBV2 and TRBJ2-5, the CDR3 gives the full variable domain: EPEVTQTPSHQVTQMGQEVILRCVPISNHLYFYWYRQILGQKVEFLVSFYNNEISEKSEIFDDQFSVERPDGSNFTLKIRSTKLEDSAMYFCASSANAPTSGGSGTQYFGPGTRLLVL.